The 20 T cell receptor beta chains below all came from one sample that was sequenced in a study of vaccination and CD4 T cells after COVID-19. CD4+ T cells that had been cultured provided DNA sequenced with the Oncomine TCR Beta short-read assay. TCRdb redid the calling of the PCR reads with MiXCR, one entry per CDR3 protein. The sample lists about 18,000 distinct CDR3 sequences; less than 85% were seen once. The treatment denotes: roughly 10-day PBMC culture with coronavirus spike peptide pools or control peptides (ViraFEST assay). These receptors have no identified antigens. What was sequenced was CD4+ T cells from blood, cultured in vitro. The receptors shown here come from a human donor who had recovered from COVID-19.

The chain is built from TRBV5-4 and TRBJ1-2; D possibly corresponds to TRBD1 (5 bases). CDR1 and CDR2 from the germline V gene are SGHNT and YYREEE (reference sequence). Trimming pared 0 bases from V and 7 bases from J, leaving 13 bases between. CDR3 size: 14 residues. The CDR3 here is CASSLVGGGFGYTF. The CDR3 DNA reads TGTGCCAGCAGCTTGGTGGGGGGTGGGTTTGGCTACACCTTC.

J is TRBJ1-4 and V is TRBV6-1; D gene ambiguous. The germline V gene encodes CDR1 MNHNS and CDR2 SASEGT. V lost 6 bases to trimming and J lost 6 bases, with 5 bases between them. The CDR3 runs 11 residues. The CDR3 region is CASRVDEKLFF. The CDR3 DNA reads as TGTGCCAGCAGGGTTGATGAAAAACTGTTTTTT.

The CDR3 nucleotides read TGTGCCAGCAGTTGGGGTAGCGGGAGGGCGGGCGAGCAGTACTTC. It is translated as CASSWGSGRAGEQYF. The V gene is TRBV12-3 or TRBV12-4, the J gene TRBJ2-7; 11 bases are shared with TRBD2. The CDR3 contains 15 residues. With 4 bases clipped from V and 6 bases from J, the junction kept 8 bases outside the gene matches.

The chain employs TRBV20-1 and TRBJ1-6; a weak D match, TRBD1 (5 bases). V gave up 3 bases and J gave up 9 bases, with 9 bases separating them. CDR3 length: 12 residues. CDR1 DFQATT and CDR2 SNEGSKA come from the germline V gene (reference sequence). Here the CDR3 reads CSARGLGSPLHF. The CDR3 DNA sequence: TGCAGTGCTAGGGGGCTTGGTTCACCCCTCCACTTT.

The chain employs TRBV19 and TRBJ1-5; D remains ambiguous. The germline V gene has CDR1 LNHDA and CDR2 SQIVND (reference sequence). Between the trimmed V and J ends, which lost 3 bases and 5 bases, there was a span of 8 bases. The CDR3 contains 13 residues. CDR3 sequence reads: CASSIQSYQPQHF. The CDR3, as DNA: TGTGCCAGTAGTATCCAGTCCTATCAGCCCCAGCATTTT.

V and J are TRBV6-2 or TRBV6-3 and TRBJ2-3, with TRBD2 matching 11 bases. This CDR3 has 15 residues. CDR1 is MNHEY, CDR2 SVGEGT, per germline. V lost 7 bases, J lost 3 bases, and 6 bases stayed unmatched. CDR3 nucleotide sequence: TGTGCCAGCACCGGGACTAGCGGAGGGACAGATACGCAGTATTTT. It translates to CASTGTSGGTDTQYF.

V gene TRBV6-1 combines with J gene TRBJ1-1; D uncertain. Trimming removed 11 bases from V and 0 bases from J, with 16 bases in between. This CDR3 spans 14 amino acids. Germline values: CDR1 MNHNS, CDR2 SASEGT. The CDR3 sequence: CALSGGLLNTEAFF. The CDR3, as DNA: TGTGCCCTCTCAGGCGGGCTCCTGAACACTGAAGCTTTCTTT.

By sample share, this clonotype is medium-sized. The V call is TRBV30, the J call TRBJ1-3; 10 bases agree with TRBD1. Germline V gene sequence: CDR1 GTSNPN, CDR2 SVGIG (reference sequence). V gave up 5 bases and J gave up 6 bases; unmatched junction bases: 4. CDR3 length: 13 amino acids. The DNA of the CDR3 is TGTGCCTGGGACAGGGGGCGAGAAAACACCATATATTTT. It specifies CAWDRGRENTIYF.

Turning to this clonotype: A read error may produce the germline difference seen at one junction end. The J gene is TRBJ2-1, the V gene TRBV7-2, with 9 bases that match TRBD2. The germline V gene has CDR1 SGHTA and CDR2 FQGNSA. The CDR3 totals 16 residues. CDR3 in amino acids: CASSQAGGRLNNEQFF. DNA of the CDR3: TGCGCCAGCAGCCAAGCGGGGGGCAGATTGAACAATGAGCAGTTCTTC.

V is TRBV7-3 and J is TRBJ2-1; TRBD2 aligns across 15 bases. The CDR3 runs to 16 residues. Germline trimming cut 5 bases from V and 10 bases from J; bases unmatched to any gene: 9. CDR1 is SGHTA and CDR2 is FQGTGA in the germline V gene. CDR3 loop: CASSTRTSGRGGEQFF. The DNA for the CDR3 is TGTGCCAGCAGCACTCGGACTAGCGGGAGGGGGGGAGAGCAGTTCTTC.

The chain combines TRBV7-2 with TRBJ2-7; 7 bases line up with TRBD1. Germline CDR1 is SGHTA and CDR2 is FQGNSA. The CDR3 sequence is 14 residues long. V lost 3 bases to trimming and J lost 3 bases; unmatched junction nucleotides: 5. DNA for the CDR3: TGTGCCAGCAGCTTGGACAGGTCCCGCTACGAGCAGTACTTC. Residues: CASSLDRSRYEQYF.

The chain uses TRBV30 and TRBJ2-5; maybe TRBD1 (6 bases). This CDR3 is 14 amino acids long. V dropped 3 bases and J dropped 4 bases, with 15 bases sitting between them. Looked up from germline, CDR1 is GTSNPN and CDR2 is SVGIG (reference sequence). The CDR3 spells CAWRRQAPGETQYF. CDR3 bases: TGTGCCTGGAGACGACAGGCCCCCGGAGAGACCCAGTACTTC.

Points on this clonotype: The germline gene is not matched at one end of the junction; a read error may be the cause. J is TRBJ1-1 and V is TRBV20-1; D possibly corresponds to TRBD1 (6 bases). Germline CDR1 and CDR2: DFQATT and SNEGSKA (reference sequence). The length of the CDR3 is 15 residues. The CDR3 spells CSAKPGGQMNTEVFF. The CDR3 nucleotides are TGCAGTGCTAAACCCGGAGGACAGATGAACACTGAAGTTTTCTTT.

There are a few counts of this clonotype. The rearrangement joins TRBV19 to TRBJ1-2; 7 positions agree with TRBD1. This CDR3 is built from 14 residues. J gave up 4 bases and V 9 bases, and 11 bases lay outside the gene matches. The germline gives CDR1 LNHDA, CDR2 SQIVND (reference sequence). CDR3 DNA: TGTGCCAGCGATCATGACAGGGCGGGCTATGGCTACACCTTC. Amino acid sequence: CASDHDRAGYGYTF.

The J gene is TRBJ1-6, the V gene TRBV27; weak D call: TRBD1 (5 bases). The germline V and J ends were trimmed by 5 bases and 10 bases, with 21 bases remaining between them. This CDR3 comprises 16 residues. CDR1 MNHEY and CDR2 SMNVEV come from the germline V gene (reference sequence). The DNA of the CDR3 is TGTGCCAGCAGTCCTGGAGGCGTGGGGGTTGGCTCACCCCTCCACTTT. Its translation is CASSPGGVGVGSPLHF.

The rearrangement joins TRBV6-4 to TRBJ1-2; D is possibly TRBD1 (5 bases). Germline loops: CDR1 MRHNA, CDR2 SNTAGT. The V end was cut by 3 bases, the J end by 5 bases, with 16 bases between. The length of the CDR3 is 15 residues. The CDR3 loop is CASSEGGGGLYGYTF. The CDR3 DNA reads as TGTGCCAGCAGTGAGGGGGGGGGTGGCCTATATGGCTACACCTTC.

The V call is TRBV19, the J call TRBJ1-2; D not resolved. The CDR3 is made up of 13 amino acids. CDR1 and CDR2 (germline): LNHDA, SQIVND (reference sequence). Deletions cut 5 bases from V and 3 bases from J, with 10 bases between. The CDR3 DNA reads TGTGCCAGTAGTCACACCCGAGACTATGGCTACACCTTC. Protein product: CASSHTRDYGYTF.

The rearrangement joins TRBV7-2 to TRBJ2-7; D gene ambiguous. Germline loops: CDR1 SGHTA, CDR2 FQGNSA. CDR3 length: 13 amino acids. Trimming stripped 5 bases from V and 2 bases from J, with 10 bases between. The CDR3 DNA follows: TGTGCCAGCAGCCCGGCGACAACCTACGAGCAGTACTTC. Its translation is CASSPATTYEQYF. The complete variable domain, with remaining parts taken from reference TRBV7-2 and TRBJ2-7, reads GAGVSQSPSNKVTEKGKDVELRCDPISGHTALYWYRQSLGQGLEFLIYFQGNSAPDKSGLPSDRFSAERTGGSVSTLTIQRTQQEDSAVYLCASSPATTYEQYFGPGTRLTVT.

The CDR3 loop reads CASRVAGVLGGELFF. The CDR3 DNA reads TGTGCCAGCCGGGTGGCGGGAGTGTTAGGCGGGGAGCTGTTTTTT. The V and J genes are TRBV6-1 and TRBJ2-2, with TRBD2 matching over 7 bases. There are 15 residues in the CDR3. The V gene's germline CDR1 is MNHNS and CDR2 SASEGT. V shed 8 bases and J 7 bases; nucleotides not matched to a gene: 13.

V gene TRBV7-2 combines with J gene TRBJ1-5; D is ambiguous. The germline V gene has CDR1 SGHTA and CDR2 FQGNSA. The CDR3 is made up of 16 amino acids. V lost 4 bases and J lost 0, with 13 bases in between. Here the CDR3 reads CASSSTEPHSNQPQHF. The CDR3 nucleotides are TGTGCCAGCAGCTCAACAGAGCCCCATAGCAATCAGCCCCAGCATTTT. Using reference TRBV7-2 and TRBJ1-5 for the parts outside the CDR3, the full variable domain is GAGVSQSPSNKVTEKGKDVELRCDPISGHTALYWYRQSLGQGLEFLIYFQGNSAPDKSGLPSDRFSAERTGGSVSTLTIQRTQQEDSAVYLCASSSTEPHSNQPQHFGDGTRLSIL.